Below, 23 T cell receptor beta chains from the same sample are listed, as sequenced in a study of cytomegalovirus exposure and HLA in healthy donors. The PCR used 60 Vbeta and 13 Jbeta primers. This table comes from immunoSEQ multiplex PCR, and its TCRdb copy is limited to in-frame clones, with some not included. Seen here are about 150,000 clones, around 83% observed once, and the top ten hold 2.3%. The specimen sequenced was PBMCs. The receptors stem from a woman aged 18-29 years in good health and CMV-seronegative.

This chain uses TRBV19 with TRBJ1-3; D unresolved. CDR1 LNHDA and CDR2 SQIVND come from the germline V gene (reference sequence). With 4 bases removed from V and 0 bases from J, the gap between germline ends came to 13 bases. CDR3 length equals 16 residues. CDR3 DNA sequence: TGTGCCAGTAGTACGGGTCTCCAAAGCTCTGGAAACACCATATATTTT. This encodes CASSTGLQSSGNTIYF.

This sequence joins TRBV4-1 and TRBJ2-7; 11 nucleotides line up with TRBD2. The CDR3 totals 15 residues. J lost 2 bases, V lost 5 bases, and 5 bases had no gene match. Looked up from germline, CDR1 is MGHRA and CDR2 is YSYEKL. The CDR3 protein is CASSSGTSGAYEQYF. The DNA of the CDR3 is TGCGCCAGCAGCTCCGGGACTAGCGGCGCCTACGAGCAGTACTTC.

This clone was seen a handful of times. The chain couples TRBV2 to TRBJ2-3; TRBD2 matches 11 bases. CDR1 is SNHLY, CDR2 FYNNEI, per germline. This CDR3 has 14 amino acids. V trimming: 6 bases; J trimming: 3 bases; junction bases outside the gene matches: 2. The CDR3 coding sequence is TGTGCCAGCAGCTTAGCGGGAGGGACAGATACGCAGTATTTT. The encoded protein is CASSLAGGTDTQYF.

V gene TRBV5-5 combines with J gene TRBJ1-2; D is undetermined. The germline CDR1 and CDR2 sequences are SGHKS and YYEKEE (reference sequence). This CDR3 comprises 13 residues. The V end lost 0 bases, the J end lost 3 bases, and 6 bases lay between the germline ends. CDR3 coding DNA: TGTGCCAGCAGCTTGGACAGACACTATGGCTACACCTTC. Protein sequence: CASSLDRHYGYTF.

In DNA, the CDR3 is TGTGCCAGCAGCCAAAGGCTGGGGGCGGGTTATGAGCAGTTCTTC. Amino acids: CASSQRLGAGYEQFF. The rearrangement links TRBV7-2 to TRBJ2-1; possible D gene TRBD1, 6 bases. V dropped 5 bases and J dropped 8 bases, with 19 bases sitting between them. The V gene's germline CDR1 is SGHTA and CDR2 FQGNSA. The CDR3 consists of 15 residues.

DNA for the CDR3: TGTGCCAGCAGCGTATCACAGGGGGCCTATGGCTACACCTTC. Its protein is CASSVSQGAYGYTF. V is TRBV9 and J is TRBJ1-2, with 9 bases aligning to TRBD1. Germline trimming cut 1 base from V and 4 bases from J; bases unmatched to any gene: 2. Germline V gene lookup returns CDR1 SGDLS and CDR2 YYNGEE. The CDR3 runs to 14 residues.

V is TRBV28 and J is TRBJ2-6, with D possibly TRBD1 on 6 matching bases. Per germline, CDR1 MDHEN and CDR2 SYDVKM. The CDR3 loop spans 16 amino acids. The germline V and J ends were trimmed by 8 bases and 6 bases, with 20 bases remaining between them. CDR3 residues: CASLGGTQVVANVLTF. The CDR3 region has the DNA TGTGCCAGCCTAGGGGGTACCCAAGTCGTGGCCAACGTCCTGACTTTC.

This rearrangement joins TRBV5-1 to TRBJ1-1; TRBD1 aligns across 7 bases. The CDR3 contains 14 residues. Germline CDR1 is SGHRS and CDR2 is YFSETQ. The junction had 6 bases not matched to a gene; V was cut back by 4 bases and J by 3 bases. CDR3 loop: CASSAGGLDTEAFF. The CDR3, as DNA: TGCGCCAGCAGCGCAGGGGGGCTGGACACTGAAGCTTTCTTT.

V is TRBV19 and J is TRBJ2-3; TRBD2 matches at 10 bases. The germline V gene encodes CDR1 LNHDA and CDR2 SQIVND (reference sequence). The ends lost 5 bases at V and 0 bases at J; junction bases unmatched: 5. The CDR3 contains 16 residues. CDR3 protein: CASSPTSGASTDTQYF. The CDR3 DNA reads TGTGCCAGTAGTCCTACTAGCGGGGCTAGCACAGATACGCAGTATTTT.

V gene TRBV21-1 combines with J gene TRBJ2-6; the D call TRBD2 from the table was never checked on the DNA. TRBV21-1 is a pseudogene segment. CDR3 size: 15 residues. In DNA form, the CDR3 reads TGTGCCAGCAAAGACGGGTACTCTGGGGCCAACGTCCTGACTTTC. It yields the protein CASKDGYSGANVLTF.

V and J are TRBV28 and TRBJ2-1; no firm D call. This CDR3 comprises 11 residues. The V gene lost 6 bases and the J gene lost 13 bases, with 13 bases spanning the gap. The germline V gene encodes CDR1 MDHEN and CDR2 SYDVKM. The CDR3 nucleotides are TGTGCCAGCAGCTCCCCGAGATATCAGTTCTTC. This gives the protein CASSSPRYQFF.

The chain's CDR3 is CASSLFNWGAFDGVYGYTF. Written as DNA, the CDR3 is TGTGCCAGCAGTTTATTTAATTGGGGAGCCTTCGATGGGGTCTATGGCTACACCTTC. V is TRBV28 and J is TRBJ1-2; no reliable D call. The CDR3 is 19 residues long. V was clipped by 1 base and J by 4 bases, with 25 bases between them. Germline V lookup: CDR1 MDHEN, CDR2 SYDVKM.

This clone occurred once. The chain links TRBV19 to TRBJ1-1; D is perhaps TRBD1 (5 bases). The CDR3 has 14 amino acids. Germline CDR1 LNHDA, CDR2 SQIVND (reference sequence). Trimming took off 5 bases at V and 7 bases at J, with 17 bases between the two ends. The CDR3 reads CASSWGVQRNEAFF. In DNA, the CDR3 is TGTGCCAGTAGTTGGGGCGTACAGCGAAATGAAGCTTTCTTT. Combining the CDR3 with reference TRBV19 and TRBJ1-1 gives the whole variable domain DGGITQSPKYLFRKEGQNVTLSCEQNLNHDAMYWYRQDPGQGLRLIYYSQIVNDFQKGDIAEGYSVSREKKESFPLTVTSAQKNPTAFYLCASSWGVQRNEAFFGQGTRLTVV.

V and J are TRBV5-1 and TRBJ1-5; 7 bases align to TRBD1. Per the germline V gene, CDR1 is SGHRS and CDR2 is YFSETQ. This CDR3 spans 17 amino acids. V was pared by 3 bases and J by 5 bases, with 14 bases of the junction left unmatched. CDR3: CASSSKPGTEVDQPQHF. The CDR3 coding sequence is TGCGCCAGCAGCTCGAAGCCCGGGACAGAAGTCGATCAGCCCCAGCATTTT.

This chain joins TRBV19 and TRBJ2-1, with 8 bases matching TRBD2. CDR1 and CDR2 (germline): LNHDA, SQIVND (reference sequence). The CDR3 contains 16 residues. The V gene end was trimmed by 3 bases and the J gene end by 2 bases; junction bases not matched to a gene: 6. The CDR3 DNA sequence: TGTGCCAGTAGTATCCAGGCGGGAGGCCCCTACAATGAGCAGTTCTTC. This translates into CASSIQAGGPYNEQFF.

The sample holds one count of this clone. The gene calls are TRBV2 and TRBJ1-4; TRBD1 matches at 8 bases. The CDR3 sequence is 15 residues long. Germline V gene lookup returns CDR1 SNHLY and CDR2 FYNNEI. The junction had 4 bases not matched to a gene; V was cut back by 6 bases and J by 1 base. The CDR3 DNA follows: TGTGCCAGCAGCGCCGGACAGGGAACTAATGAAAAACTGTTTTTT. It is translated as CASSAGQGTNEKLFF.

The V gene is TRBV4-2, the J gene TRBJ2-7, with a weak D call TRBD2 (5 bases). The CDR3 sequence is 13 residues long. Trimming shortened V by 1 base and J by 9 bases, and 13 bases separated the two germline ends. The germline gives CDR1 LGHNA, CDR2 YNFKEQ. This CDR3 is CASSQVSGRVQYF. DNA for the CDR3: TGTGCCAGCAGCCAAGTCAGCGGTAGGGTGCAGTACTTC.

The table lists this clone with a few counts. This chain links TRBV12-5 with TRBJ2-2, with TRBD2 matching 10 bases. In germline, CDR1 is LGHNT, CDR2 FRNRAP. V dropped 1 base and J dropped 3; count of bases not matched to a gene: 2. The CDR3 spans 16 residues. CDR3 DNA sequence: TGTGCTAGTGGTTTGGCTAGCGGGAGATACACCGGGGAGCTGTTTTTT. Protein product: CASGLASGRYTGELFF.

V and J are TRBV6-5 and TRBJ2-7; the match to TRBD2 covers 8 bases. V was pared by 7 bases and J by 2 bases, with 7 bases of the junction left unmatched. The CDR3 runs 14 residues. CDR1 is MNHEY, CDR2 SVGAGI, per germline. CDR3 region: CASKKLAATYEQYF. The CDR3 DNA reads TGTGCCAGCAAAAAACTAGCGGCCACCTACGAGCAGTACTTC.

The chain has TRBV5-4 and TRBJ1-1; maybe TRBD1 (5 bases). CDR1 is SGHNT and CDR2 is YYREEE in the germline V gene (reference sequence). Trimming took off 2 bases at V and 6 bases at J, with 14 bases between the two ends. CDR3 length: 14 amino acids. The DNA for the CDR3 is TGTGCCAGCAGCTTCAAAGGGGCGATGGCTGAAGCTTTCTTT. Translation gives CASSFKGAMAEAFF.

This clone occurred once. This chain links TRBV21-1 with TRBJ1-5. TRBV21-1 is assigned pseudogene status. This CDR3 region has 13 residues. CDR3 protein: CASPRVYGLHQHF. The CDR3 nucleotides read TGTGCCAGCCCCCGAGTCTACGGGTTGCACCAGCATTTT.

The rearrangement links TRBV7-6 to TRBJ1-3, with 9 bases aligning to TRBD1. V was clipped by 5 bases and J by 2 bases; unmatched bases: 1. This CDR3 has 14 residues. CDR1 SGHVS and CDR2 FNYEAQ come from the germline V gene. CDR3 DNA sequence: TGTGCCAGCAGCCGGGACAGGGCTGGAAACACCATATATTTT. Amino acid sequence: CASSRDRAGNTIYF. The entire variable domain, with the rest obtained from reference TRBV7-6 and TRBJ1-3, is as follows: GAGVSQSPRYKVTKRGQDVALRCDPISGHVSLYWYRQALGQGPEFLTYFNYEAQQDKSGLPNDRFSAERPEGSISTLTIQRTEQRDSAMYRCASSRDRAGNTIYFGEGSWLTVV.

The rearrangement links TRBV5-8 to TRBJ2-5, with 7 bases fitting TRBD1. Germline V gene lookup returns CDR1 SGHTS and CDR2 YDEGEE. This CDR3 has 16 residues. After removal of 7 bases from V and 1 base from J, the junction contained 13 bases not matched to a gene. CDR3 bases: TGTGCCAGCCTCCGGAGGTACAGGGGACGCCAAGAGACCCAGTACTTC. It is translated as CASLRRYRGRQETQYF.